This T cell receptor beta chain was captured in a study of identical twins. The study's findings and limits: With abundant cord blood beta clonotypes, insertions were fewer; memory repertoires showed no such pattern. Excess low generation probability was seen in twin-shared out-of-frame alpha sequences.

The CDR3 has 14 residues. Trimming cost V 1 base and J 4 bases, with 11 bases left between them. Germline CDR1 and CDR2: SGHRS and YFSETQ. This clonotype was found once. What it recognizes is unknown. A universal primer site was created by template switching, with the cDNA bearing unique molecular identifiers. MiXCR, run by TCRdb on the 5' RACE reads, gives a single entry per CDR3 protein. The data show fewer than 550,000 distinct CDR3 sequences, roughly an eighth seen once. A further study also used this sample, focusing on yellow fever vaccine responses in identical twins.

The sequence derives from a young woman in good health. V and J are TRBV5-1 and TRBJ2-5, with D perhaps TRBD2 (5 bases). What was sequenced was CD4+ T cells sorted from blood. This CDR3 reads CASSLRELAETQYF. The CDR3 DNA reads as TGCGCCAGCAGCTTGAGGGAGTTGGCAGAGACCCAGTACTTC.